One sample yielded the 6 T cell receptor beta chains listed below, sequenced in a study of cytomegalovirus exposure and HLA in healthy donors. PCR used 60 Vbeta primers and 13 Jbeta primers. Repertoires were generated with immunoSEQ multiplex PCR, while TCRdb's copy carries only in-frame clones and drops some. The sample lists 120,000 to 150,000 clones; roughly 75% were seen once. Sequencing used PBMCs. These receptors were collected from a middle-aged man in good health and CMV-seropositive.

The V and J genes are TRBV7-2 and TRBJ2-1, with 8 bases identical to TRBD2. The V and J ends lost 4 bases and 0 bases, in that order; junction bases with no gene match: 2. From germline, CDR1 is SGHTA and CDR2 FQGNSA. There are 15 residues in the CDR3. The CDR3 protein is CASSYSGSSYNEQFF. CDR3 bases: TGTGCCAGCAGCTACAGCGGGAGCTCCTACAATGAGCAGTTCTTC.

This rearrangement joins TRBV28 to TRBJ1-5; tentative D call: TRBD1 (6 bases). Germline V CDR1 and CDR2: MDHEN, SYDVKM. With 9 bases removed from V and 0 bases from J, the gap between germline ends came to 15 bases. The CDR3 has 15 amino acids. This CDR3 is CASKRGTYSNQPQHF. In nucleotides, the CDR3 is TGTGCCAGTAAAAGGGGGACCTATAGCAATCAGCCCCAGCATTTT. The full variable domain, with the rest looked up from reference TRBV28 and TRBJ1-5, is DVKVTQSSRYLVKRTGEKVFLECVQDMDHENMFWYRQDPGLGLRLIYFSYDVKMKEKGDIPEGYSVSREKKERFSLILESASTNQTSMYLCASKRGTYSNQPQHFGDGTRLSIL.

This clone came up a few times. CDR3 region: CASGLQSRWASGNTIYF. CDR3 nucleotide sequence: TGTGCTAGTGGTTTGCAAAGCCGCTGGGCCTCTGGAAACACCATATATTTT. The chain is built from TRBV12-5 and TRBJ1-3, with D unclear. The CDR3 is 17 residues long. Germline lookup yields CDR1 LGHNT and CDR2 FRNRAP. The V end was cut by 2 bases, the J end by 0 bases, with 14 bases between.

The CDR3 loop is CASSYTAGAMKFF. Written as DNA, the CDR3 is TGTGCCAGCAGCTATACGGCAGGGGCGATGAAGTTCTTC. This rearrangement joins TRBV7-8 to TRBJ2-1; TRBD1 is a possible D gene (6 bases). From germline, CDR1 is SGHVS and CDR2 FQNEAQ. The CDR3 has 13 residues. The V end was cut by 4 bases, the J end by 14 bases, with 18 bases between.

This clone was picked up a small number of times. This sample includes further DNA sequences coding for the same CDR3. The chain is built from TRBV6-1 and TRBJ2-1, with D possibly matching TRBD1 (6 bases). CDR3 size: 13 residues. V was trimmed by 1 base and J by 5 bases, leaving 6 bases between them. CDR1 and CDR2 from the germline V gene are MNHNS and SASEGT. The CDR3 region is CASSEDRDNEQFF. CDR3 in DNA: TGTGCCAGCAGTGAAGACAGGGACAATGAGCAGTTCTTC.

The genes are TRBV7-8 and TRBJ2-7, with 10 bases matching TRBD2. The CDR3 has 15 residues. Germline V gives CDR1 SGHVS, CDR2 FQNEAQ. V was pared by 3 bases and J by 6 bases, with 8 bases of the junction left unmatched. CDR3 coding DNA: TGTGCCAGCAGCTTCACTAGCGGGATCCGCAGCGAGCAGTACTTC. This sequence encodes CASSFTSGIRSEQYF.